Listed below are T cell receptor beta chains from one sample, sequenced in a study of CD8+ T cells in alopecia areata. Generated by immunoSEQ multiplex PCR, the TCRdb table keeps only in-frame clones and is missing some. This repertoire shows 65,000 to 95,000 clones, roughly 47% found once; its top ten account for approximately 5.4%. The sample comprised NKG2D-high CD8+ T cells sorted from blood. Source of these receptors: a human donor with alopecia areata. Both conserved end residues are part of each CDR3. Fields, in order: CDR3 DNA, CDR3 protein, V gene, J gene, clone size, D gene. The D gene is left open where the match is weak. Clone size, where shown, is once, few, many, or a class for clones that have expanded.

TGTGCCAGCAGTTTATCGGTCAGCAACTATGGCTACACCTTC,CASSLSVSNYGYTF,TRBV27,TRBJ1-2,-,-
TGTGCCAGCAGTTCACTAGCCTACGAGCAGTACTTC,CASSSLAYEQYF,TRBV6-5,TRBJ2-7,few,-
TGTGCCAGCAGTTACGAAACTAGCGGGTCCTACAATGAGCAGTTCTTC,CASSYETSGSYNEQFF,TRBV6-6,TRBJ2-1,once,TRBD2
TGTGCCTGGAGTGTCCGGGGAATCTACGAGCAGTACTTC,CAWSVRGIYEQYF,TRBV30,TRBJ2-7,-,-
TGCGCCAGCAGCTTACACACTGAAGCTTTCTTT,CASSLHTEAFF,TRBV4-1,TRBJ1-1,-,-
TGTGCTAACGTTGGGGTGTTTCAGCCCCAGCATTTT,CANVGVFQPQHF,TRBV14,TRBJ1-5,few,-
TGTGCCAGCAGCCGAAACTCAAATGAGCAGTTCTTC,CASSRNSNEQFF,TRBV6-5,TRBJ2-1,few,-
TGTGCCAGCAACTACGGGACCAATAATGAGCAGTTCTTC,CASNYGTNNEQFF,TRBV2,TRBJ2-1,-,-
TGTGCCAGCAGTGCCGGACTTCCCTTGGGGTATTTT,CASSAGLPLGYF,TRBV2,TRBJ2-3,few,-
TGCAGCGTTAAGACAGGCACTGAAGCTTTCTTT,CSVKTGTEAFF,TRBV29-1,TRBJ1-1,few,-
TGTGCCAGCAGCTTAGGGGACAGTGGCTACACCTTC,CASSLGDSGYTF,TRBV7-3,TRBJ1-2,once,TRBD1
TGTGCCAGCAGTTTGGGGGAGACCCAGTACTTC,CASSLGETQYF,TRBV28,TRBJ2-5,-,-
TGTGCCAGCAGTTTACCGGCAGACTCCAATGAGCAGTTCTTC,CASSLPADSNEQFF,TRBV28,TRBJ2-1,-,-
TGCAGCGTTGGACTAGCGGGAGAATCCGGGGAGCTGTTTTTT,CSVGLAGESGELFF,TRBV29-1,TRBJ2-2,-,TRBD2
TGCGCCAGCACACCGACAGAACTAGCCAAAAACATTCAGTACTTC,CASTPTELAKNIQYF,TRBV4-1,TRBJ2-4,-,-
TGTGCCAGCAGTTTAGGCAGCTCCTACGAGCAGTACTTC,CASSLGSSYEQYF,TRBV28,TRBJ2-7,-,-
TGTGCCAGCAGCGGGACACCTAAGGATCCCGACGCAGATACGCAGTATTTT,CASSGTPKDPDADTQYF,TRBV7-9,TRBJ2-3,few,-
TGTGCCAGCAGTGAAGGGAGAAATGAGCAGTTCTTC,CASSEGRNEQFF,TRBV2,TRBJ2-1,-,-
TGTGCCAGCAGTTTCATAGCGGGATTTTCCTACAATGAGCAGTTCTTC,CASSFIAGFSYNEQFF,TRBV28,TRBJ2-1,few,TRBD2
TGCGCCAGCAGTGATGAAGAGGCAGATACGCAGTATTTT,CASSDEEADTQYF,TRBV5-1,TRBJ2-3,-,-
TGTGCTAGTGGCCTGCGGGGGGAGCTGTTTTTT,CASGLRGELFF,TRBV12-5,TRBJ2-2,-,-
TGCAGCGTTGCGGGACTAGCGGTAAATGAGCAGTTCTTC,CSVAGLAVNEQFF,TRBV29-1,TRBJ2-1,-,TRBD2
TGTGCCAGCAGTCTCGGACCGAGCGAGCAGTACTTC,CASSLGPSEQYF,TRBV28,TRBJ2-7,-,-
TGTGCCAGCAGTAACGAATACAGGGCTGAAGCTTTCTTT,CASSNEYRAEAFF,TRBV27,TRBJ1-1,-,-
TGTGCTAGTGGTCCACAGGGGCCCACCTACAATGAGCAGTTCTTC,CASGPQGPTYNEQFF,TRBV12-5,TRBJ2-1,few,TRBD1
TGTGCCAGCAGTTACAAAGGACGGGCCTACGAGCAGTACTTC,CASSYKGRAYEQYF,TRBV27,TRBJ2-7,few,-
TGTGCCAGCAGTGAAGGTTTGGGCAGCGTCGGGCAGTACTTC,CASSEGLGSVGQYF,TRBV25-1,TRBJ2-7,-,-
TGTGCCAGCAGCCCATCTGGGAACCGAGCCAAAAACATTCAGTACTTC,CASSPSGNRAKNIQYF,TRBV7-9,TRBJ2-4,few,-
TGTGCCAGCCTAATCGACAGGGGTTCCTACGAGCAGTACTTC,CASLIDRGSYEQYF,TRBV2,TRBJ2-7,few,TRBD1
TGTGCCTGGGCAGGGCCGGGGGGGCATGAGCAGTTCTTC,CAWAGPGGHEQFF,TRBV30,TRBJ2-1,few,TRBD2
TGCAGCGTTGATAAGAACACTGAAGCTTTCTTT,CSVDKNTEAFF,TRBV29-1,TRBJ1-1,-,-
TGCAGCGTAGGGGGCTCGGGGAACGAGCAGTACTTC,CSVGGSGNEQYF,TRBV29-1,TRBJ2-7,-,TRBD1
TGCGCCAGCAGCTTACCGGGGCCGGCTTTCTTT,CASSLPGPAFF,TRBV5-1,TRBJ1-1,-,-
TGTGCCAGCAGAGCCGACAGGGCGCACACTGAAGCTTTCTTT,CASRADRAHTEAFF,TRBV28,TRBJ1-1,once,TRBD1
TGTGCCAGCAGCACACGAAGAGGGGAAGCGGGAGATGGCACCGGGGAGCTGTTTTTT,CASSTRRGEAGDGTGELFF,TRBV9,TRBJ2-2,once,TRBD2
TGTGCCAGCAGCCAACCCAACACTGAAGCTTTCTTT,CASSQPNTEAFF,TRBV5-6,TRBJ1-1,few,-
TGTGCCAGCAGCCCTAGGGACAGCCAAGAGACCCAGTACTTC,CASSPRDSQETQYF,TRBV7-2,TRBJ2-5,-,TRBD1
TGTGCCAGCAGCCAACTACAGGGGAGGTGGTACGAGCAGTACTTC,CASSQLQGRWYEQYF,TRBV7-8,TRBJ2-7,-,-
TGCGCCAGCAGCTTGGAAGAGGGAATGGGCGAGCAGTACTTC,CASSLEEGMGEQYF,TRBV5-1,TRBJ2-7,medium-sized,-
TGTGCCTGGAGGTCCCGGGACAGGAGACCCTACAATGAGCAGTTCTTC,CAWRSRDRRPYNEQFF,TRBV30,TRBJ2-1,-,TRBD1
TGCAGCGTTGTGGGGGTTTCCTACAATGAGCAGTTCTTC,CSVVGVSYNEQFF,TRBV29-1,TRBJ2-1,few,-
TGCGCCAGCAGCCATCGGGGTTCCTACGAGCAGTACTTC,CASSHRGSYEQYF,TRBV4-1,TRBJ2-7,-,-
TGTGCCAGCAGTTATTCGAGACTAGCCCCCAATGAGCAGTTCTTC,CASSYSRLAPNEQFF,TRBV6-5,TRBJ2-1,-,TRBD2
TGTGCCAGCAGTCCTCCTAGCGGGGCGAACACCGGGGAGCTGTTTTTT,CASSPPSGANTGELFF,TRBV28,TRBJ2-2,few,TRBD2
TGCGCCAGCAGCCAAGAGCCGTATGGCGAGACCCAGTACTTC,CASSQEPYGETQYF,TRBV4-1,TRBJ2-5,-,-
TGCGCCAGCAGCCAGGAGGGTGGAGAGACCCAGTACTTC,CASSQEGGETQYF,TRBV4-1,TRBJ2-5,-,-
TGTGCCAGCAGTATACAGGGAAGGAGCACCGGGGAGCTGTTTTTT,CASSIQGRSTGELFF,TRBV28,TRBJ2-2,few,-
TGTGCCAGCAGCTCGACAGGGTATTATGGCTACACCTTC,CASSSTGYYGYTF,TRBV7-3,TRBJ1-2,-,TRBD1
TGTGCCAGCAGCCAAATAGGGGGGCCCTACGAGCAGTACTTC,CASSQIGGPYEQYF,TRBV5-4,TRBJ2-7,-,-
TGCAGCGTTCCCCCCCGAGGAAATGAGCAGTTCTTC,CSVPPRGNEQFF,TRBV29-1,TRBJ2-1,-,-
TGCAGCGTTGTGGACGACAGCTCTAACTATGGCTACACCTTC,CSVVDDSSNYGYTF,TRBV29-1,TRBJ1-2,-,-
TGCAGCGTAGAACTAGCGAACACCGGGGAGCTGTTTTTT,CSVELANTGELFF,TRBV29-1,TRBJ2-2,-,-
TGCAGCGTCCCGGGTACCGACACTGAAGCTTTCTTT,CSVPGTDTEAFF,TRBV29-1,TRBJ1-1,few,-
TGTGCCACGTTAGATTACAATGAGCAGTTCTTC,CATLDYNEQFF,TRBV19,TRBJ2-1,few,-
TGTGCCAGCAGCGAGACAGGGTCCCCCTACGAGCAGTACTTC,CASSETGSPYEQYF,TRBV5-6,TRBJ2-7,-,TRBD1
TGCGCCAGCAGCTTGGCAGCCTCCTACGAGCAGTACTTC,CASSLAASYEQYF,TRBV5-1,TRBJ2-7,once,-
TGCAGCGTCTCCGGCCGGGACCACTACGAGCAGTACTTC,CSVSGRDHYEQYF,TRBV29-1,TRBJ2-7,-,-
TGCGCCAGCAAAATGTGGTCCACAGATACGCAGTATTTT,CASKMWSTDTQYF,TRBV5-1,TRBJ2-3,few,-
TGTGCCAGCAGTCCTAATGGACAGGGCATTCAGTACTTC,CASSPNGQGIQYF,TRBV27,TRBJ2-4,few,TRBD1
TGTGCCAGCAGCTCTACCGAGCGGGAGGCTTTCTACGAGCAGTACTTC,CASSSTEREAFYEQYF,TRBV7-8,TRBJ2-7,-,TRBD2